This TCR beta chain is from a study of blood T cell repertoires in COVID-19. Study context: From the United States, Italy and Spain came samples of acute and convalescent COVID-19. T cells, B-cell-depleted T cells, or PBMCs supplied cDNA or gDNA.

The CDR3 covers 14 residues. CDR1 SGHAT and CDR2 FQNNGV come from the germline V gene. J lost 4 bases, V lost 5 bases, and 1 base had no gene match. Original analysis: From reference gene primer amplification, estimates of nucleated cell counts were derived. The repertoire was sequenced with immunoSEQ multiplex PCR; TCRdb's copy has only in-frame clones and lacks some. That table furnishes V, J and clone size, whereas the DNA furnished D and trimming. The sample yields 85,000 to 100,000 clones, around 86% seen once. The chain joins TRBV11-2 to TRBJ2-7; TRBD2 aligns across 14 bases. The sequence derives from a man between 60 and 70 years old with acute or convalescent COVID-19. The sequenced sample was peripheral blood. The CDR3 DNA sequence: TGTGCCAGCAGCCGGACTAGCGGGAGGTACGAGCAGTACTTC. Protein product: CASSRTSGRYEQYF.